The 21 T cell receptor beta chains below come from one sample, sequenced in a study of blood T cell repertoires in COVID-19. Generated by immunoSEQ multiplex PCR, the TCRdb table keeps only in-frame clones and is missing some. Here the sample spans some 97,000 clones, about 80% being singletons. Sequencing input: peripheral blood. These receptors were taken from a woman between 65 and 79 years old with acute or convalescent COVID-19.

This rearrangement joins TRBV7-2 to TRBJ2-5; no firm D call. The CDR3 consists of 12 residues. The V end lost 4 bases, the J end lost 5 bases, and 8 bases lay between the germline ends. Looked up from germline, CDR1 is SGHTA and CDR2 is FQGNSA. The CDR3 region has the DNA TGTGCCAGCAGCTCCTCCGGGGAGACCCAGTACTTC. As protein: CASSSSGETQYF.

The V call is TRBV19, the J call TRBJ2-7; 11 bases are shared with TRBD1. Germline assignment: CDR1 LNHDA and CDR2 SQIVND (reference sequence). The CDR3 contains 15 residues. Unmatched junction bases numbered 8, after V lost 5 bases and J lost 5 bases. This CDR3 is CASSPQGQGVDEQYF. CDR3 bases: TGTGCCAGTAGTCCCCAGGGACAGGGGGTCGACGAGCAGTACTTC.

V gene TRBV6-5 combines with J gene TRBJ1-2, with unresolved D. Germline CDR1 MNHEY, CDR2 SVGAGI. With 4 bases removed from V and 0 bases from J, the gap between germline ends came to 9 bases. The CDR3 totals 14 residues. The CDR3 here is CASSSRETNYGYTF. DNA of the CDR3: TGTGCCAGCAGTTCCCGGGAAACTAACTATGGCTACACCTTC.

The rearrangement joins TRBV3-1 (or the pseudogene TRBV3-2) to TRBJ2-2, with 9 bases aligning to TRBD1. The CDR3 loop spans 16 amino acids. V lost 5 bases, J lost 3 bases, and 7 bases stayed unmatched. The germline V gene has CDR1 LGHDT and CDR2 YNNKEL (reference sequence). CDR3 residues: CASSYRQGGHTGELFF. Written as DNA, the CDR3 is TGTGCCAGCAGCTACCGACAGGGGGGTCACACCGGGGAGCTGTTTTTT.

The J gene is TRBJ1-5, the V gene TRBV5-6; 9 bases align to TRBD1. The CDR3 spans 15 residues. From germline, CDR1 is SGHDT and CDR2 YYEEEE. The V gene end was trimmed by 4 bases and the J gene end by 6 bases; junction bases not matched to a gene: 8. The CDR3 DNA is TGTGCCAGCAGCATGACAGGGGGAGCGGGTCAGCCCCAGCATTTT. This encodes CASSMTGGAGQPQHF.

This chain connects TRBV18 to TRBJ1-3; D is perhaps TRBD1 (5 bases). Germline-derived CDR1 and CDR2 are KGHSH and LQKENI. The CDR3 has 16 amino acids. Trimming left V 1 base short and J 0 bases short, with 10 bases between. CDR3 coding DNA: TGTGCCAGCTCACCACTCACAGGAGACTCTGGAAACACCATATATTTT. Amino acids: CASSPLTGDSGNTIYF.

The CDR3, as DNA: TGCGCCAGCAGCTTGGAAACAGGGGTGGGCACTGAAGCTTTCTTT. Translating it yields CASSLETGVGTEAFF. The chain is built from TRBV5-1 and TRBJ1-1, with 7 bases identical to TRBD1. In germline, CDR1 is SGHRS, CDR2 YFSETQ. This CDR3 has 15 residues. V lost 0 bases and J lost 4; bases outside the gene matches: 6.

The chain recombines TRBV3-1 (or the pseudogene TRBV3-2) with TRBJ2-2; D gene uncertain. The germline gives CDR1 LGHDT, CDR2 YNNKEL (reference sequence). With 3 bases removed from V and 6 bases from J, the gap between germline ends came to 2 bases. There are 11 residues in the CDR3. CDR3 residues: CASSHAGELFF. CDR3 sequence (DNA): TGTGCCAGCAGCCACGCCGGGGAGCTGTTTTTT.

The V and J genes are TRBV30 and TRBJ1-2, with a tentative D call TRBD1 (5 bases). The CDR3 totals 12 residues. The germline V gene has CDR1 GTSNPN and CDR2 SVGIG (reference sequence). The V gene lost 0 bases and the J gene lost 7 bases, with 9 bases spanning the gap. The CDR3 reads CAWSVGGRGYTF. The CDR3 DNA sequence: TGTGCCTGGAGTGTGGGGGGTCGTGGCTACACCTTC.

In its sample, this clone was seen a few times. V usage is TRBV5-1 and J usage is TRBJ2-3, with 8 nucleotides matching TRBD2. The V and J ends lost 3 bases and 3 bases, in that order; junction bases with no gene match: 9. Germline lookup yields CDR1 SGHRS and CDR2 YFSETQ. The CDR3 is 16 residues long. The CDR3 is CASSSYGGAETDTQYF. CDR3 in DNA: TGCGCCAGCAGCTCTTACGGGGGGGCCGAGACAGATACGCAGTATTTT.

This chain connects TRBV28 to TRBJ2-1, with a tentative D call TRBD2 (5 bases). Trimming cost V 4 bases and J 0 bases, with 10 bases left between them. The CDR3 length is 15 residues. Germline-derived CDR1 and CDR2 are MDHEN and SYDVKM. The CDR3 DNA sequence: TGTGCCAGCAGTTGGGGAGTAAGCTCCTACAATGAGCAGTTCTTC. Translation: CASSWGVSSYNEQFF.

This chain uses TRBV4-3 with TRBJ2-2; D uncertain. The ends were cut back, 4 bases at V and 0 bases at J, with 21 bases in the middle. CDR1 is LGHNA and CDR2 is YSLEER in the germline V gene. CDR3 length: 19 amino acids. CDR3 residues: CASSLSAQIYNANTGELFF. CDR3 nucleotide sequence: TGCGCCAGCAGCCTATCCGCCCAAATCTATAATGCGAACACCGGGGAGCTGTTTTTT.

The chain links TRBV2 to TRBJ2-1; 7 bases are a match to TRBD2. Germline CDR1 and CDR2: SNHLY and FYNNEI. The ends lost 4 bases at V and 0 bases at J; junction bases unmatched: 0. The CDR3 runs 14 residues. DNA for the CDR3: TGTGCCAGCAGTGCGGGGGGCTCCTACAATGAGCAGTTCTTC. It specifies CASSAGGSYNEQFF.

In nucleotides, the CDR3 is TGTGCCAGCAGTCCCGTGTCCGGCTACGAGCAGTACTTC. Translation: CASSPVSGYEQYF. The chain carries TRBV6-5 and TRBJ2-7; no clear D. Trimming removed 5 bases at V and 3 bases at J, with 11 bases between. This CDR3 has 13 amino acids. Germline lookup yields CDR1 MNHEY and CDR2 SVGAGI.

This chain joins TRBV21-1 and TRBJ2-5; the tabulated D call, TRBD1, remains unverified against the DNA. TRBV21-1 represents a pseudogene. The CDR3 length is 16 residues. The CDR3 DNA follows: TGTGCCAGCAGCAAATGGGGGGACAGGGGAGGCGAGACCCAGTACTTC. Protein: CASSKWGDRGGETQYF.

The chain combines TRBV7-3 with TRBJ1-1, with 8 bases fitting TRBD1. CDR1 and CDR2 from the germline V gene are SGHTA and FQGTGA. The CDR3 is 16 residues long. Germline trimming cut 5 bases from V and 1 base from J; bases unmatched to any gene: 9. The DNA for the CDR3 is TGTGCCAGCAGCCCCCGGACAGGGCTAGGGAACACTGAAGCTTTCTTT. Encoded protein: CASSPRTGLGNTEAFF. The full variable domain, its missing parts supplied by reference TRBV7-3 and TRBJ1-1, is GAGVSQTPSNKVTEKGKYVELRCDPISGHTALYWYRQSLGQGPEFLIYFQGTGAADDSGLPNDRFFAVRPEGSVSTLKIQRTERGDSAVYLCASSPRTGLGNTEAFFGQGTRLTVV.

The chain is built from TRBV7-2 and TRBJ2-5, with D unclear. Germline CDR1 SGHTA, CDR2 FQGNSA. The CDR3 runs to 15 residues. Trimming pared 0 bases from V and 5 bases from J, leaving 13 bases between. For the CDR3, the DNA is TGTGCCAGCAGCTTAGCGTCCGGGTTCGGGGAGACCCAGTACTTC. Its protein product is CASSLASGFGETQYF. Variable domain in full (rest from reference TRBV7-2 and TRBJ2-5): GAGVSQSPSNKVTEKGKDVELRCDPISGHTALYWYRQSLGQGLEFLIYFQGNSAPDKSGLPSDRFSAERTGGSVSTLTIQRTQQEDSAVYLCASSLASGFGETQYFGPGTRLLVL.

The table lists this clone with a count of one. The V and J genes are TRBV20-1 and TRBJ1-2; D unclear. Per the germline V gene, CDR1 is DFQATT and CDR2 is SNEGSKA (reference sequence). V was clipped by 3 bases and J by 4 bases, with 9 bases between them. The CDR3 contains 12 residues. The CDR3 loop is CSASPEAYGYTF. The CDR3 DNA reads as TGCAGTGCTAGTCCGGAGGCCTATGGCTACACCTTC.

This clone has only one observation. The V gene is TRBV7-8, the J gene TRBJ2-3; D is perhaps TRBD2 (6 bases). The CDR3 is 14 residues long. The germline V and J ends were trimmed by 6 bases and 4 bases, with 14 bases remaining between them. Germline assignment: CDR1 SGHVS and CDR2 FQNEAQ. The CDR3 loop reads CASSHDPGADTQYF. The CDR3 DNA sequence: TGTGCCAGCAGTCACGACCCGGGAGCAGATACGCAGTATTTT.

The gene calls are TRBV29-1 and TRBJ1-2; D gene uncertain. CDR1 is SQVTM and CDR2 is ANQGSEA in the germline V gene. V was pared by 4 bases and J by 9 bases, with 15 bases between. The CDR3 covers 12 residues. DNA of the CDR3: TGCAGCGTTGGGAGTTCCGAACGTAGCTACACCTTC. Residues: CSVGSSERSYTF.

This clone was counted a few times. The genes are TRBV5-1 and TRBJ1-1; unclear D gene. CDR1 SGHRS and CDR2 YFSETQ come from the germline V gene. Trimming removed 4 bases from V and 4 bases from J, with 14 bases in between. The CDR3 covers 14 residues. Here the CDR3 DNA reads TGCGCCAGCAGCCTTCGGGAGATTGGCACTGAAGCTTTCTTT. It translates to CASSLREIGTEAFF.